This T cell receptor (beta chain) came from a study of response to subunit inactivated influenza vaccine. MiXCR, applied by TCRdb to the RT-PCR reads, yields one record per CDR3 protein. Of 530,000 or so distinct CDR3 sequences detected, less than 15% appear once; the ten largest clones hold approximately 12%. Notes on the study in general: Seasonal influenza vaccination, on each occasion, was suggested by the authors to recruit few new T cells.

This clonotype was detected only a few times. The target antigen is unknown. The receptor was isolated from a man in his forties or fifties who received an inactivated influenza vaccine. Sequenced material: PBMCs from blood, taken 11 to 12 days after vaccination.

The CDR3 here is CASSLVRGHEQYF. The CDR3 coding sequence is TGCGCCAGCAGCTTGGTCAGGGGACACGAGCAGTACTTC. The J gene is TRBJ2-7, the V gene TRBV5-1; perhaps TRBD1 as D (6 bases). This CDR3 region has 13 residues. The germline V gene encodes CDR1 SGHRS and CDR2 YFSETQ. The V gene lost 0 bases and the J gene lost 5 bases, with 9 bases spanning the gap.